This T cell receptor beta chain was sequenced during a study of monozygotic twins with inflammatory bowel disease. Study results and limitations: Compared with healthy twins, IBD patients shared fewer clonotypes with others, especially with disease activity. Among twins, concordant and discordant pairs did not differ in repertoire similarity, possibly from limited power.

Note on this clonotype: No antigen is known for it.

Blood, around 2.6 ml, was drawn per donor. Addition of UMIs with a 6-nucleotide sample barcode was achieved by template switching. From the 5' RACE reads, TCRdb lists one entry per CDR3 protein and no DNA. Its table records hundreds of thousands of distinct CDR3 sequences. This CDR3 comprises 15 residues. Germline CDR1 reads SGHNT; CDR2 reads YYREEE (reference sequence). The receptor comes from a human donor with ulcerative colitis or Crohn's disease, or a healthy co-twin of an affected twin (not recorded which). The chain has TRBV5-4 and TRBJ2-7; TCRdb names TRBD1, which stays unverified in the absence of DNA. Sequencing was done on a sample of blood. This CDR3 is CASSLAPGQTYEQYF.